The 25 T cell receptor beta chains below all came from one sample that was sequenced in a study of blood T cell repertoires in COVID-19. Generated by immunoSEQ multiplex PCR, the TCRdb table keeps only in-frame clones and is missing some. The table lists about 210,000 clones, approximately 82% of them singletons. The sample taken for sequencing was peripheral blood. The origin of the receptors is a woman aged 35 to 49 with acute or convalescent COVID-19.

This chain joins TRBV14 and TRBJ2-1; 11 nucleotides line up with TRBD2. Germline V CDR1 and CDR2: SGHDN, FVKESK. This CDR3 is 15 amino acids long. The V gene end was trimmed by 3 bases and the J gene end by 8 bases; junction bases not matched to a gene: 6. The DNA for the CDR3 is TGTGCCAGCAGCCAGACTCTAGCGGGAGGCGATGAGCAGTTCTTC. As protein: CASSQTLAGGDEQFF.

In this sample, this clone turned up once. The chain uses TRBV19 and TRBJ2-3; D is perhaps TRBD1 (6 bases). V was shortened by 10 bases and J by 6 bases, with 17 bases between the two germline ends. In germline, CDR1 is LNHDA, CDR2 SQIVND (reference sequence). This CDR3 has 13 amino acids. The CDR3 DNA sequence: TGTGCCACCGCAGGGGCAGGGGCGGATACGCAGTATTTT. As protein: CATAGAGADTQYF.

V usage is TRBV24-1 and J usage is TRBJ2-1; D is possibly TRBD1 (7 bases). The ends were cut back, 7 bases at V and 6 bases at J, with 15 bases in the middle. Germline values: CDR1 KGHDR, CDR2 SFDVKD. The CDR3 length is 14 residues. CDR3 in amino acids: CATSRAGGTNEQFF. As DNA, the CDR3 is TGTGCCACCAGCCGGGCAGGGGGGACCAATGAGCAGTTCTTC.

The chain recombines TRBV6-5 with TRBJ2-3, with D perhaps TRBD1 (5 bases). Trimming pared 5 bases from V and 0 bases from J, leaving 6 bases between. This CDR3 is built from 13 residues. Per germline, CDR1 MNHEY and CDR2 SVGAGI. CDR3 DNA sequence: TGTGCCAGCAGTAGGGGAAGCACAGATACGCAGTATTTT. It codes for CASSRGSTDTQYF.

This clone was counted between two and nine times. Here the CDR3 DNA reads TGTGCCAGCAGTTTAGCGGGTATGGCGAACACCGGGGAGCTGTTTTTT. It specifies CASSLAGMANTGELFF. The rearrangement uses TRBV27 and TRBJ2-2; the D gene is possibly TRBD2 (5 bases). Trimming took 2 bases from V and 0 from J, leaving 10 bases between them. CDR3 length: 16 residues. From germline, CDR1 is MNHEY and CDR2 SMNVEV (reference sequence).

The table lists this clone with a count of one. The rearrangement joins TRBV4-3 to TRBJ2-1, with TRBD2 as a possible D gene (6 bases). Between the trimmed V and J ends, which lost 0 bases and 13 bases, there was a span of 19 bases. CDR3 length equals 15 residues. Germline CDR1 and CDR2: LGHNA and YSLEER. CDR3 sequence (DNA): TGCGCCAGCAGCCAAGAGGTCACAGCGGGCCTGGGTCAGTTCTTC. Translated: CASSQEVTAGLGQFF.

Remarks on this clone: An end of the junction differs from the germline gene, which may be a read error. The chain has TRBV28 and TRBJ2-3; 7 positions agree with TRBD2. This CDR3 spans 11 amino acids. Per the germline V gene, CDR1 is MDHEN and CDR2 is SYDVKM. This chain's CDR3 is CASSFGGKLAF. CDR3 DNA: TGTGCCAGCAGTTTCGGGGGGAAGTTGGCTTTT.

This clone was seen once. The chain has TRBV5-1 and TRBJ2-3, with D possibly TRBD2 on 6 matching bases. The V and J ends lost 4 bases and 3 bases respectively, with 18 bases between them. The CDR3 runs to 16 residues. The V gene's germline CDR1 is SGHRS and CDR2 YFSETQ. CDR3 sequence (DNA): TGCGCCAGCAGCCTAATTCCCCGGGACTCGACAGATACGCAGTATTTT. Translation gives CASSLIPRDSTDTQYF.

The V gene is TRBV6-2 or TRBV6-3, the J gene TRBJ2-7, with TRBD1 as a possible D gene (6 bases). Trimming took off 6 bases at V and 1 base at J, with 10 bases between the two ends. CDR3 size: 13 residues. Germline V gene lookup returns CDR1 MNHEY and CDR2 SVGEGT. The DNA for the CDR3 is TGTGCCAGCAGCCGGGACATGTCCTACGAGCAGTACTTC. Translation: CASSRDMSYEQYF.

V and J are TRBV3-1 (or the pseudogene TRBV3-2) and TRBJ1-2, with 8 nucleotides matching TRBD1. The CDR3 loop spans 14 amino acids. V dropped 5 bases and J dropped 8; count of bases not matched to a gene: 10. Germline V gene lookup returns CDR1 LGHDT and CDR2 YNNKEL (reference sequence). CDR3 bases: TGTGCCAGCAGCAAACGGACAGGGTTGGAGGGCTACACCTTC. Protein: CASSKRTGLEGYTF.

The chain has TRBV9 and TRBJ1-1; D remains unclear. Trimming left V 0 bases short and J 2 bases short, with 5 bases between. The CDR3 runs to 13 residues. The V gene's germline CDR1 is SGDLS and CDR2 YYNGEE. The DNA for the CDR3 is TGTGCCAGCAGCGTAGAAATAAACACTGAAGCTTTCTTT. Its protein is CASSVEINTEAFF.

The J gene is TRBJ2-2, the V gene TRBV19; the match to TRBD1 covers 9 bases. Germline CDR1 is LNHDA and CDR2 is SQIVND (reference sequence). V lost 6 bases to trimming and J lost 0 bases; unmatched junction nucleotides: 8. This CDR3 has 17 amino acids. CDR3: CASRRRGTGSNTGELFF. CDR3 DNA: TGTGCCAGTAGAAGGAGGGGGACAGGGTCGAACACCGGGGAGCTGTTTTTT.

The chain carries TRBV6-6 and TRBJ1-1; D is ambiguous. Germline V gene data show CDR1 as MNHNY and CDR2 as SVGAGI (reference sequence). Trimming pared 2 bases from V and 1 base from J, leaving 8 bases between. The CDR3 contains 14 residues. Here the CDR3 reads CASSYGGGNTEAFF. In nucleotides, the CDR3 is TGTGCCAGCAGTTACGGTGGAGGGAACACTGAAGCTTTCTTT.

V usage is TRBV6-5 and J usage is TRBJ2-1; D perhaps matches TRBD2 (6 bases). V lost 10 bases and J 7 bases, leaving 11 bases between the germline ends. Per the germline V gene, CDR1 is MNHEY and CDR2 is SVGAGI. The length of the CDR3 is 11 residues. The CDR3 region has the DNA TGTGCCACCGGGGGAGAAAATGAGCAGTTCTTC. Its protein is CATGGENEQFF.

Written as DNA, the CDR3 is TGTGCCAGCAGCGCCGGGACTACGAACACAGATACGCAGTATTTT. Translated: CASSAGTTNTDTQYF. The chain combines TRBV6-5 with TRBJ2-3, with 7 bases matching TRBD2. Germline V gene data show CDR1 as MNHEY and CDR2 as SVGAGI. CDR3 length equals 15 residues. V gave up 6 bases and J gave up 2 bases; unmatched junction bases: 8.

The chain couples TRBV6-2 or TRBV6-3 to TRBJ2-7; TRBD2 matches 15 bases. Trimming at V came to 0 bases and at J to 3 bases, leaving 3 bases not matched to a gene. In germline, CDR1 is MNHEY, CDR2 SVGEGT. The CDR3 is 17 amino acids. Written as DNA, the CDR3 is TGTGCCAGCAGTTACTCGGGACTAGCGGGGGGAGTCTACGAGCAGTACTTC. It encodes CASSYSGLAGGVYEQYF.

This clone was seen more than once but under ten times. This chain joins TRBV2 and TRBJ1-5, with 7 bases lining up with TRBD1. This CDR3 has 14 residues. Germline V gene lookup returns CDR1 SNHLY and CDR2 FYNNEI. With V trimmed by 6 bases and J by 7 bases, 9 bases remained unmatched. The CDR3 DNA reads TGTGCCAGCAGGGACCGGGACAGTTACCAGCCCCAGCATTTT. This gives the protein CASRDRDSYQPQHF.

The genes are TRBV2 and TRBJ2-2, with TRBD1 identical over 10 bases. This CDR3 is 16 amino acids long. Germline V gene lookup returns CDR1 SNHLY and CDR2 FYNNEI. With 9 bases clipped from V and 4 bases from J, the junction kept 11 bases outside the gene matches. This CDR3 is CASGAWGQGITGELFF. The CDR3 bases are TGTGCCAGTGGGGCGTGGGGACAGGGGATCACCGGGGAGCTGTTTTTT.

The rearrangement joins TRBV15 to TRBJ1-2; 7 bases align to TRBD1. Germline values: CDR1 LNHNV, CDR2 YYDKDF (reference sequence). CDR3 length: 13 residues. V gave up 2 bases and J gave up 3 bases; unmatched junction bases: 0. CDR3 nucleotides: TGTGCCACCAGCAGAACAGGGGACTATGGCTACACCTTC. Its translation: CATSRTGDYGYTF.

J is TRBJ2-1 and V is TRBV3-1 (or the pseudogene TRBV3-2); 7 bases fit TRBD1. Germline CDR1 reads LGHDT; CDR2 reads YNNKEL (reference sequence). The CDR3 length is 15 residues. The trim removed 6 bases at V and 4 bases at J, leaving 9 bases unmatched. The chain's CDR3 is CASRPPGTAYNEQFF. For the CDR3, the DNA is TGTGCCAGCAGACCACCCGGGACAGCTTACAATGAGCAGTTCTTC.

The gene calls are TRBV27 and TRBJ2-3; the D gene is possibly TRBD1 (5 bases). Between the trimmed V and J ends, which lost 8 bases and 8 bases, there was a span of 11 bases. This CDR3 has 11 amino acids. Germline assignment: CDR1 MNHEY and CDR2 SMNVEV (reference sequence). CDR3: CASGSRGTQYF. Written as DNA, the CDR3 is TGTGCCAGCGGAAGTAGGGGTACGCAGTATTTT.

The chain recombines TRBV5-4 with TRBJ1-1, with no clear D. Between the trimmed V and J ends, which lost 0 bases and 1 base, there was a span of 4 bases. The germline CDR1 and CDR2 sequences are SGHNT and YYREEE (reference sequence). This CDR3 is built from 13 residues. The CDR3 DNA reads TGTGCCAGCAGCTTGGAAGCGAACACTGAAGCTTTCTTT. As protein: CASSLEANTEAFF.

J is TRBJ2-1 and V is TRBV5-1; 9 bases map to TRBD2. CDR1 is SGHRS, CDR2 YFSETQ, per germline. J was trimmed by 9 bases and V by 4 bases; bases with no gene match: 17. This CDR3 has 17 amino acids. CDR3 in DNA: TGCGCCAGCAGCGTGGTCTTTATGGCTAGCGGGACTATTGAGCAGTTCTTC. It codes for CASSVVFMASGTIEQFF.

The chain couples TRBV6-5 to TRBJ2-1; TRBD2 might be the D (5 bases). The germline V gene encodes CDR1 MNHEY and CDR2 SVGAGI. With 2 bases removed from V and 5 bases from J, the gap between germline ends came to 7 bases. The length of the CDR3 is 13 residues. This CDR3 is CASSYKLDNEQFF. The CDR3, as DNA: TGTGCCAGCAGTTACAAACTAGACAATGAGCAGTTCTTC.

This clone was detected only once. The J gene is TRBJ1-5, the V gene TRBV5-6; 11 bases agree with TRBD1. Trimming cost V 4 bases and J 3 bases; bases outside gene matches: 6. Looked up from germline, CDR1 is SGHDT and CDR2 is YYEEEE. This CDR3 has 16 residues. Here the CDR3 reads CASSLGQGGPNQPQHF. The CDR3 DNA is TGTGCCAGCAGCCTGGGACAGGGGGGGCCCAATCAGCCCCAGCATTTT. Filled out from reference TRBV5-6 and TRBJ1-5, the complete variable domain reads DAGVTQSPTHLIKTRGQQVTLRCSPKSGHDTVSWYQQALGQGPQFIFQYYEEEERQRGNFPDRFSGHQFPNYSSELNVNALLLGDSALYLCASSLGQGGPNQPQHFGDGTRLSIL.